These 30 T cell receptor beta chains share one sample of origin, sequenced in a study of glioma-infiltrating T cells after dendritic cell vaccination. As to time point: after dendritic cell vaccination, including at tumor progression/relapse. TCRdb's table, derived via immunoSEQ multiplex PCR, lists solely in-frame clones and lacks some. Of tens of thousands of clones listed, more than 70% are singletons. The sample here was blood, taken after dendritic cell vaccination. The source is a human donor with glioblastoma.

V gene TRBV6-1 combines with J gene TRBJ1-1; D perhaps matches TRBD1 (5 bases). The V gene's germline CDR1 is MNHNS and CDR2 SASEGT. CDR3 length: 15 residues. Trimming stripped 6 bases from V and 0 bases from J, with 14 bases between. The chain's CDR3 is CASRIGVLMNTEAFF. DNA for the CDR3: TGTGCCAGCAGGATAGGGGTACTGATGAACACTGAAGCTTTCTTT.

The V call is TRBV4-2, the J call TRBJ2-4; 10 bases match TRBD1. V dropped 2 bases and J dropped 0; count of bases not matched to a gene: 4. Germline V CDR1 and CDR2: LGHNA, YNFKEQ. The CDR3 consists of 17 residues. CDR3: CASSQLGQGEAKNIQYF. CDR3 in DNA: TGTGCCAGCAGCCAACTAGGACAGGGGGAAGCCAAAAACATTCAGTACTTC.

This chain joins TRBV7-9 and TRBJ2-4, with D perhaps TRBD1 (5 bases). This CDR3 is 13 amino acids long. V was clipped by 1 base and J by 9 bases, with 10 bases between them. Germline-derived CDR1 and CDR2 are SEHNR and FQNEAQ (reference sequence). CDR3 in amino acids: CASSLEGARIQYF. CDR3 bases: TGTGCCAGCAGCTTAGAAGGGGCTCGCATTCAGTACTTC.

Turning to this clone: This specimen includes other DNA sequences encoding the same CDR3. The J gene is TRBJ2-3, the V gene TRBV9, with 12 bases aligning to TRBD2. This CDR3 comprises 15 residues. In germline, CDR1 is SGDLS, CDR2 YYNGEE. J gave up 3 bases and V 3 bases, and 2 bases lay outside the gene matches. CDR3 loop: CASSASGGATDTQYF. The CDR3 DNA reads as TGTGCCAGCAGCGCTAGCGGGGGGGCTACAGATACGCAGTATTTT.

The chain uses TRBV6-1 and TRBJ1-6; 9 bases map to TRBD1. CDR3 length: 16 amino acids. After removal of 2 bases from V and 10 bases from J, the junction contained 9 bases not matched to a gene. Germline loops: CDR1 MNHNS, CDR2 SASEGT. The CDR3 sequence is CASSEIDRGYGSPLHF. The CDR3 DNA reads TGTGCCAGCAGTGAAATTGACAGGGGGTATGGATCACCCCTCCACTTT.

J is TRBJ2-3 and V is TRBV11-3; TRBD1 matches at 11 bases. The CDR3 runs 17 residues. From germline, CDR1 is SGHNT and CDR2 YENEEA. V was clipped by 3 bases and J by 2 bases; unmatched bases: 7. The CDR3, as DNA: TGTGCCAGCAGCTTGGGACAGGGGGTAAGGTACACAGATACGCAGTATTTT. Translating gives CASSLGQGVRYTDTQYF.

The chain recombines TRBV4-3 with TRBJ1-2; D not resolved. Germline lookup yields CDR1 LGHNA and CDR2 YSLEER. Trimming removed 0 bases from V and 4 bases from J, with 15 bases in between. There are 16 residues in the CDR3. In DNA form, the CDR3 reads TGCGCCAGCAGCCAAGATCGGTCAGGATCCCCCTATGGCTACACCTTC. It codes for CASSQDRSGSPYGYTF.

This chain uses TRBV6-5 with TRBJ2-7, with 7 positions matching TRBD1. Per the germline V gene, CDR1 is MNHEY and CDR2 is SVGAGI. With V trimmed by 6 bases and J by 6 bases, 14 bases remained unmatched. This CDR3 is built from 15 residues. DNA of the CDR3: TGTGCCAGCAGATATACAGGGGTGGAAAAAGGCGAGCAGTACTTC. Protein product: CASRYTGVEKGEQYF.

Worth noting for this clone: Other DNA variants within this sample encode the same CDR3. This chain links TRBV9 with TRBJ2-5; 8 positions match TRBD1. Germline values: CDR1 SGDLS, CDR2 YYNGEE. The CDR3 runs to 15 residues. Germline trimming cut 0 bases from V and 5 bases from J; bases unmatched to any gene: 6. The CDR3 is CASSVGAGGGETQYF. In DNA form, the CDR3 reads TGTGCCAGCAGCGTAGGGGCAGGGGGCGGGGAGACCCAGTACTTC.

V and J are TRBV19 and TRBJ1-2, with D unclear. Trimming shortened V by 7 bases and J by 4 bases, and 10 bases separated the two germline ends. The CDR3 consists of 12 residues. Germline V gene data show CDR1 as LNHDA and CDR2 as SQIVND (reference sequence). CDR3 nucleotides: TGTGCCAGTAACAATCCCTTCTATGGCTACACCTTC. It codes for CASNNPFYGYTF. Full variable domain (remainder filled in from reference TRBV19 and TRBJ1-2): DGGITQSPKYLFRKEGQNVTLSCEQNLNHDAMYWYRQDPGQGLRLIYYSQIVNDFQKGDIAEGYSVSREKKESFPLTVTSAQKNPTAFYLCASNNPFYGYTFGSGTRLTVV.

V gene TRBV5-4 combines with J gene TRBJ2-7; possible D gene TRBD1, 6 bases. The CDR3 runs to 15 residues. The germline gives CDR1 SGHNT, CDR2 YYREEE (reference sequence). Trimming stripped 4 bases from V and 6 bases from J, with 20 bases between. CDR3 in amino acids: CASSQPGAFSSEQYF. CDR3 sequence (DNA): TGTGCCAGCAGCCAACCAGGGGCCTTCTCTTCCGAGCAGTACTTC.

The CDR3 bases are TGTGCCTGGAGCCCATCTGGGGGCCACTATGGCTACACCTTC. It codes for CAWSPSGGHYGYTF. This rearrangement joins TRBV30 to TRBJ1-2; weak D call: TRBD1 (6 bases). The CDR3 spans 14 residues. CDR1 is GTSNPN, CDR2 SVGIG, per germline (reference sequence). V shed 3 bases and J shed 3 bases, with 14 bases lying between them.

The rearrangement uses TRBV5-1 and TRBJ2-3; D ambiguous. V shed 3 bases and J shed 0 bases, with 8 bases lying between them. Germline CDR1 SGHRS, CDR2 YFSETQ. This CDR3 is 14 amino acids long. In nucleotides, the CDR3 is TGCGCCAGCAGCTGGCTGCCCAGCACAGATACGCAGTATTTT. Encoded protein: CASSWLPSTDTQYF.

The chain joins TRBV25-1 to TRBJ2-7, with 9 bases that match TRBD1. CDR1 and CDR2 from the germline V gene are MGHDK and SYGVNS. The CDR3 sequence is 13 residues long. V lost 7 bases, J lost 4 bases, and 5 bases stayed unmatched. The CDR3 DNA sequence: TGTGCCAGCAATAGAGGACAGGGGTACGAGCAGTACTTC. This translates into CASNRGQGYEQYF.

V usage is TRBV5-4 and J usage is TRBJ1-1; possible D gene TRBD1, 6 bases. V was trimmed by 0 bases and J by 7 bases, leaving 10 bases between them. Germline loops: CDR1 SGHNT, CDR2 YYREEE (reference sequence). This CDR3 has 13 residues. The CDR3: CASSLGGPNEAFF. The CDR3 DNA reads as TGTGCCAGCAGCTTGGGGGGGCCGAATGAAGCTTTCTTT.

CDR3 coding DNA: TGCGCCAGCAGCTTTACAGGTATGAACACTGAAGCTTTCTTT. Amino acid sequence: CASSFTGMNTEAFF. The J gene is TRBJ1-1, the V gene TRBV5-1; TRBD1 might be the D (5 bases). Germline CDR1 and CDR2: SGHRS and YFSETQ. Trimming took off 2 bases at V and 0 bases at J, with 8 bases between the two ends. The CDR3 has 14 residues.

This clone was seen a handful of times. The gene calls are TRBV15 and TRBJ1-5; no clear D gene. The V gene's germline CDR1 is LNHNV and CDR2 YYDKDF (reference sequence). This CDR3 spans 17 amino acids. Trimming cost V 0 bases and J 6 bases, with 18 bases left between them. The CDR3 is CATSRDEVGRSGQPQHF. CDR3 in DNA: TGTGCCACCAGCAGAGATGAAGTAGGGAGGTCGGGTCAGCCCCAGCATTTT.

CDR3 sequence (DNA): TGTGCCAGCAGCGAGGGACAGCCGGGACGTCTGTACACCGGGGAGCTGTTTTTT. As protein: CASSEGQPGRLYTGELFF. The chain employs TRBV9 and TRBJ2-2, with 7 bases identical to TRBD1. CDR3 length: 18 residues. CDR1 is SGDLS and CDR2 is YYNGEE in the germline V gene. J lost 3 bases, V lost 3 bases, and 14 bases had no gene match. Combining the CDR3 with reference TRBV9 and TRBJ2-2 gives the whole variable domain DSGVTQTPKHLITATGQRVTLRCSPRSGDLSVYWYQQSLDQGLQFLIQYYNGEERAKGNILERFSAQQFPDLHSELNLSSLELGDSALYFCASSEGQPGRLYTGELFFGEGSRLTVL.

J is TRBJ2-7 and V is TRBV5-4; 9 bases are shared with TRBD1. The CDR3 has 15 amino acids. Germline V gives CDR1 SGHNT, CDR2 YYREEE (reference sequence). J lost 5 bases, V lost 3 bases, and 9 bases had no gene match. The CDR3 region is CASSSYRDREDEQYF. The CDR3 nucleotides read TGTGCCAGCAGCTCTTACCGGGACAGGGAGGACGAGCAGTACTTC. The full variable domain, its missing parts supplied by reference TRBV5-4 and TRBJ2-7, is ETGVTQSPTHLIKTRGQQVTLRCSSQSGHNTVSWYQQALGQGPQFIFQYYREEENGRGNFPPRFSGLQFPNYSSELNVNALELDDSALYLCASSSYRDREDEQYFGPGTRLTVT.

This rearrangement joins TRBV7-4 to TRBJ1-1, with D maybe TRBD1 (6 bases). The CDR3 extends over 14 amino acids. Germline V gives CDR1 SGHVT, CDR2 SQSDAQ. V lost 3 bases and J 4 bases, leaving 12 bases between the germline ends. CDR3 bases: TGTGCCAGCAGCTTGGAGGGGGGGGGCACTGAAGCTTTCTTT. It yields the protein CASSLEGGGTEAFF.

The rearrangement uses TRBV6-6 and TRBJ2-7, with 8 bases identical to TRBD1. V was pared by 2 bases and J by 5 bases, with 5 bases of the junction left unmatched. CDR3 length equals 14 residues. CDR1 is MNHNY, CDR2 SVGAGI, per germline (reference sequence). The CDR3 sequence: CASSYQDRAHEQYF. The CDR3 nucleotides are TGTGCCAGCAGTTACCAGGACAGGGCCCACGAGCAGTACTTC.

This rearrangement joins TRBV6-4 to TRBJ2-6; D possibly corresponds to TRBD2 (6 bases). The CDR3 is made up of 16 amino acids. The V end lost 3 bases, the J end lost 4 bases, and 13 bases lay between the germline ends. Germline CDR1 reads MRHNA; CDR2 reads SNTAGT. The CDR3 DNA sequence: TGTGCCAGCAGTGAGGTGGGCGGGGCCGGGGCCAACGTCCTGACTTTC. Protein product: CASSEVGGAGANVLTF.

This rearrangement joins TRBV7-2 to TRBJ2-7; D is undetermined. Between the trimmed V and J ends, which lost 2 bases and 2 bases, there was a span of 13 bases. Germline V gene sequence: CDR1 SGHTA, CDR2 FQGNSA. The CDR3 consists of 15 residues. CDR3 amino acids: CASSLNPGSTYEQYF. CDR3 DNA: TGTGCCAGCAGCTTAAATCCAGGCAGTACCTACGAGCAGTACTTC.

V gene TRBV6-1 combines with J gene TRBJ2-7; 11 nucleotides line up with TRBD1. This CDR3 is 14 amino acids long. V shed 5 bases, J shed 7 bases, and the junction held 7 bases outside the gene matches. CDR1 MNHNS and CDR2 SASEGT come from the germline V gene. CDR3 region: CASSNGQGAREQYF. CDR3 DNA: TGTGCCAGCAGTAACGGACAGGGGGCTCGGGAGCAGTACTTC.

This chain joins TRBV10-1 and TRBJ2-7, with D unclear. Germline V lookup: CDR1 WNHNN, CDR2 SYGVQD (reference sequence). Trimming shortened V by 3 bases and J by 5 bases, and 11 bases separated the two germline ends. This CDR3 has 13 residues. The CDR3 DNA sequence: TGCGCCAGCAGTGATCCCACTGAAAACGAGCAGTACTTC. Amino acids: CASSDPTENEQYF.

This chain links TRBV6-6 with TRBJ1-1; D might be TRBD1 (5 bases). The CDR3 has 14 residues. Germline V gives CDR1 MNHNY, CDR2 SVGAGI (reference sequence). With 7 bases removed from V and 1 base from J, the gap between germline ends came to 13 bases. The DNA of the CDR3 is TGTGCCAGCAAAATCCCAGGGCCGAACACTGAAGCTTTCTTT. This translates into CASKIPGPNTEAFF.

The chain uses TRBV11-3 and TRBJ2-5; D is possibly TRBD1 (5 bases). The V end was cut by 0 bases, the J end by 4 bases, with 12 bases between. Germline V lookup: CDR1 SGHNT, CDR2 YENEEA. The CDR3 is 15 amino acids. The CDR3 loop reads CASSLDAGLIETQYF. DNA of the CDR3: TGTGCCAGCAGCTTAGATGCAGGGCTTATAGAGACCCAGTACTTC.

The rearrangement joins TRBV5-8 to TRBJ1-6; 10 bases are shared with TRBD1. Losses at the gene ends were 4 bases for V and 6 bases for J; bases not matched to a gene: 13. Germline V gives CDR1 SGHTS, CDR2 YDEGEE. The CDR3 runs 18 residues. CDR3 bases: TGTGCCAGCAGCCGGGGAGACCTAGACAGGGGGCTTAATTCACCCCTCCACTTT. This codes for CASSRGDLDRGLNSPLHF.

The V and J genes are TRBV19 and TRBJ1-1, with 9 nucleotides matching TRBD1. The CDR3 consists of 14 residues. The J segment lost 4 bases and the V segment lost 7 bases, leaving 7 bases of the junction unmatched. Germline-derived CDR1 and CDR2 are LNHDA and SQIVND (reference sequence). The CDR3 region is CASTQTGGSTEAFF. In nucleotides, the CDR3 is TGTGCCAGTACCCAGACAGGGGGTTCCACTGAAGCTTTCTTT.

V gene TRBV15 combines with J gene TRBJ2-7, with D possibly TRBD2 on 6 matching bases. V lost 1 base and J lost 0, with 19 bases in between. Germline V lookup: CDR1 LNHNV, CDR2 YYDKDF (reference sequence). The CDR3 runs to 18 residues. CDR3 amino acids: CATSRVPNIGTPSYEQYF. CDR3 coding DNA: TGTGCCACCAGCAGAGTACCCAATATCGGGACTCCCTCCTACGAGCAGTACTTC.